This is a list of T cell receptor beta chains from one sample in a study of T-cell reconstitution after alpha-beta-depleted transplantation in children. TCRdb reprocessed the PCR reads with MiXCR, giving one entry per CDR3 protein. The repertoire consists of 170,000 or so distinct CDR3 sequences, with approximately 7% occurring once and the leading ten covering approximately 2.9%. The material sequenced was PBMCs from the stem cell graft donor, taken from the stem cell graft. These receptors all come from a human donor who donated a stem cell graft to a child with Wiskott-Aldrich syndrome. CDR3s include the opening cysteine and the closing phenylalanine or tryptophan. The order of the fields is V gene, clone size, J gene, D gene, CDR3 DNA, CDR3 protein. A D gene is named only where the DNA matches it firmly. Size is omitted from some rows. Given values are once, few, many or a class for expanded clones.

>TRBV4-1|many|TRBJ2-7|-
TGCGCCAGCAGCATGGCCCCGCAGTCCTACGAGCAGTACTTC
CASSMAPQSYEQYF
>TRBV20-1|-|TRBJ1-4|-
TGCAGTGCTCATCCGACCGACGAAAAACTGTTTTTT
CSAHPTDEKLFF
>TRBV9|many|TRBJ2-1|-
TGTGCCAGCAGCGTAGGGGACCTCTCCTACAATGAGCAGTTCTTC
CASSVGDLSYNEQFF
>TRBV7-6|many|TRBJ2-7|-
TGTGCCAGCAGCGCATGGGAACAGGGAGACTACGAGCAGTACTTC
CASSAWEQGDYEQYF
>TRBV7-2|many|TRBJ1-3|-
TGTGCCAGCAGCAGACAGACAGGTGGCTCTGGAAACACCATATATTTT
CASSRQTGGSGNTIYF
>TRBV5-1|few|TRBJ2-5|TRBD1
TGCGCCAGCAGCCCATCACCGACAGGGGTACAAGAGACCCAGTACTTC
CASSPSPTGVQETQYF
>TRBV5-1|many|TRBJ1-1|-
TGCGCCAGCAGCTTGATGTCAGGGACGAACACTGAAGCTTTCTTT
CASSLMSGTNTEAFF
>TRBV5-4|many|TRBJ2-6|TRBD2
TGTGCCAGCAGCTTCTTGACTAGCGGGGGAGGATCTGGGGCCAACGTCCTGACTTTC
CASSFLTSGGGSGANVLTF
>TRBV6-5|many|TRBJ2-7|-
TGTGCCAGCAGTACCGGGACGGGCCCCTACGAGCAGTACTTC
CASSTGTGPYEQYF
>TRBV12-3/TRBV12-4|many|TRBJ2-4|TRBD2
TGTGCCAGCAGTTTGGCGGGACTAGCGGGAGGCCTAGCCAAAAACATTCAGTACTTC
CASSLAGLAGGLAKNIQYF
>TRBV12-3/TRBV12-4|many|TRBJ1-1|TRBD1
TGTGCCGGCCGTCCGGACAGGGCGAACACTGAAGCTTTCTTT
CAGRPDRANTEAFF
>TRBV20-1|many|TRBJ1-2|-
TGCAGTGCTATCCCGGACGGCAAGGCCTATGGCTACACCTTC
CSAIPDGKAYGYTF
>TRBV20-1|few|TRBJ1-6|-
TGCAGTGCTAGAAATGGGGCGGGCTCCTATAATTCACCCCTCCACTTT
CSARNGAGSYNSPLHF
>TRBV15|many|TRBJ2-5|-
TGTGCCACCAGCAGGCCAAATAGCGGTGGGGAGACCCAGTACTTC
CATSRPNSGGETQYF
>TRBV7-9|many|TRBJ1-5|-
TGTGCCAGCAGCTGGGTCGGGCCCGCGGGGGGGCAGCCCCAGCATTTT
CASSWVGPAGGQPQHF
>TRBV4-1|many|TRBJ2-1|TRBD2
TGCGCCAGCAGCGCGACTAGCGGGAGGGATAATGAGCAGTTCTTC
CASSATSGRDNEQFF
>TRBV20-1|-|TRBJ2-6|-
TGCAGTGCTAGCGACCAGAGTGGGGCCAACGTCCTGACTTTC
CSASDQSGANVLTF
>TRBV13|many|TRBJ1-2|TRBD1
TGTGCCAGCAGCTACGACAGGGTGGGCTATGGCTACACCTTC
CASSYDRVGYGYTF
>TRBV19|-|TRBJ1-5|TRBD1
TGTGCCAGTAGTATGGGGAAGACAGGGGACTTAAGCAATCAGCCCCAGCATTTT
CASSMGKTGDLSNQPQHF
>TRBV6-2/TRBV6-3|many|TRBJ2-5|TRBD2
TGTGCCAGCACCCCTAGCGGGCAAGAGACCCAGTACTTC
CASTPSGQETQYF
>TRBV6-2/TRBV6-3|many|TRBJ2-7|TRBD2
TGTGCCAGCAGTTACTGGGTAGCGGGAGTCTCCTACGAGCAGTACTTC
CASSYWVAGVSYEQYF
>TRBV12-3/TRBV12-4|few|TRBJ2-7|TRBD2
TGTGCCAGCAGTCCCCGGGGACTAGCGGGAGACGAGCAGTACTTC
CASSPRGLAGDEQYF
>TRBV5-1|many|TRBJ2-3|TRBD2
TGCGCCAGCAGCCTAGGGACTAGCGGGGGTCAGGATACGCAGTATTTT
CASSLGTSGGQDTQYF
>TRBV24-1|many|TRBJ2-1|TRBD2
TGTGCCACCAGTGACCATGGACTAGCGGACACCTACAATGAGCAGTTCTTC
CATSDHGLADTYNEQFF
>TRBV5-1|many|TRBJ2-1|TRBD1
TGCGCCAGCAGCTTGGCAACCGGGACAGGGTTAAATGAGCAGTTCTTC
CASSLATGTGLNEQFF
>TRBV20-1|many|TRBJ2-5|-
TGCAGTGCTAGTGTCTTTGGGGAGACCCAGTACTTC
CSASVFGETQYF
>TRBV12-3/TRBV12-4|many|TRBJ2-1|-
TGTGCCAGCAGTACCCAGCGGAACTCCTACAATGAGCAGTTCTTC
CASSTQRNSYNEQFF
>TRBV6-7|many|TRBJ2-2|TRBD2
TGTGCCACCCAGTTACCGTCTAGCGGGAGACCGAAGACCGGGGAGCTGTTTTTT
CATQLPSSGRPKTGELFF
>TRBV2|-|TRBJ2-3|TRBD1
TGTGCCAGCGGTGGGACAGGGGCCCGGACAGATACGCAGTATTTT
CASGGTGARTDTQYF
>TRBV11-2|few|TRBJ2-3|TRBD2
TGTGCCAGCAGCTTTGGGGGGAGGGAAGATACGCAGTATTTT
CASSFGGREDTQYF
>TRBV4-3|many|TRBJ2-2|TRBD2
TGCGCCAGCAGTCCCGGGACTAGCGGGAGCACCGGGGAGCTGTTTTTT
CASSPGTSGSTGELFF
>TRBV7-8|many|TRBJ2-1|-
TGTGCCAGCAGCATTCTTCAGGGCGGTGAGCAGTTCTTC
CASSILQGGEQFF
>TRBV18|-|TRBJ1-2|-
TGTGCCAGCTCACCGGGTGCAGGTTGGATTTCGGACAAGGGCTACACCTTC
CASSPGAGWISDKGYTF
>TRBV5-5|few|TRBJ2-3|-
TGTGCCAGCAGCCGGGACTCGTCAACAGATACGCAGTATTTT
CASSRDSSTDTQYF
>TRBV29-1|many|TRBJ2-5|-
TGCAGCGTTGACCGGTATGAGCTCGGGGAGACCCAGTACTTC
CSVDRYELGETQYF
>TRBV12-3/TRBV12-4|many|TRBJ1-5|-
TGTGCCAGCAGTTCTTACGGTAATAGCAATCAGCCCCAGCATTTT
CASSSYGNSNQPQHF
>TRBV6-5|many|TRBJ1-1|-
TGTGCCAGCAGTACGCCCCGGACGGATGAAGCTTTCTTT
CASSTPRTDEAFF
>TRBV3-1|many|TRBJ2-6|-
TGTGCCAGCAGCCCGAGGGAGGGGGCCCCTACTTTC
CASSPREGAPTF
>TRBV7-9|-|TRBJ2-3|-
TGTGCCAGCAGTTACCAGGGGCGTAGCACAGATACGCAGTATTTT
CASSYQGRSTDTQYF
>TRBV29-1|many|TRBJ2-6|-
TGCAGCGTTGAAGATCGGAGAACTGGGGCCAACGTCCTGACTTTC
CSVEDRRTGANVLTF
>TRBV20-1|many|TRBJ2-7|-
TGCAGTGCTAGCTCGGTTTCCTACTACGAGCAGTACTTC
CSASSVSYYEQYF
>TRBV6-6|-|TRBJ2-1|-
TGTGCCAGCAGTTACGTCGGTGAGCAGTTCTTC
CASSYVGEQFF
>TRBV4-3|many|TRBJ2-1|TRBD2
TGCGCCAGCAGCCAAGATAGGGTAGCGGGAGTATCGCGGCAGTTCTTC
CASSQDRVAGVSRQFF
>TRBV5-6|many|TRBJ2-7|-
TGTGCCAGCAGCTATTTTGGGCAGTCCTACGAGCAGTACTTC
CASSYFGQSYEQYF
>TRBV3-1|-|TRBJ2-5|-
TGTGCCAGCAGACCGGACACGGGAAGGTTGACCCAGTACTTC
CASRPDTGRLTQYF
>TRBV24-1|many|TRBJ2-1|-
TGTGCCACCAGTGAGACCCACTCTACCGACAATGAGCAGTTCTTC
CATSETHSTDNEQFF
>TRBV30|few|TRBJ2-4|TRBD1
TGTGCCTGGGGGGATGGACAGGGGGGAAACATTCAGTACTTC
CAWGDGQGGNIQYF
>TRBV7-2|many|TRBJ2-7|TRBD1
TGTGCCAGCAGCTCGACAGGGATCTACGAGCAGTACTTC
CASSSTGIYEQYF
>TRBV5-1|many|TRBJ1-4|TRBD1
TGCGCCAGCAGCTTGGGGACAGGGGTTGAAAAACTGTTTTTT
CASSLGTGVEKLFF
>TRBV18|many|TRBJ1-1|-
TGTGCCAGCTCATCGATACCGGGACTCACTGAAGCTTTCTTT
CASSSIPGLTEAFF
>TRBV18|few|TRBJ1-1|-
TGTGCCAGCTCACCCGGGGGGGCTGTCGAAGCTTTCTTT
CASSPGGAVEAFF
>TRBV6-5|many|TRBJ1-1|TRBD1
TGTGCCAGCAGTCTACAGGGGGCGGTCACTGAAGCTTTCTTT
CASSLQGAVTEAFF
>TRBV27|many|TRBJ2-2|-
TGTGCCAGCGAATCCGCCGGGGAGCTGTTTTTT
CASESAGELFF
>TRBV30|-|TRBJ2-2|TRBD2
TGTGCCTGGAGAGCGACGGTTAGCGGGAGGCAGAACACCGGGGAGCTGTTTTTT
CAWRATVSGRQNTGELFF